This T cell receptor (beta chain) comes out of a study of regulatory T cells in long-lasting Graves disease. Looking at the study overall: The criterion for persistent Graves' disease was over 5 years of antithyroid drugs with positive TSH receptor antibodies. General study results and limits: Small sample size may have lowered accuracy.

Turning to this clonotype: Its antigen is unidentified.

Libraries of TCR beta came from iRepertoire HTBI primers plus Arm-PCR of CDR3 regions. Via MiXCR, TCRdb re-called the multiplex PCR reads, giving one row per CDR3 protein. Counted here are fewer than 400,000 distinct CDR3 sequences, about 20% occurring once; the ten biggest clones make up more than 20%. Time point specified: persistent/refractory GD, antithyroid drugs over 5 years with positive TRAb. Isolated PBMC RNA provided the starting material for the TCR library. Nine milliliters of peripheral blood were taken and placed in EDTA tubes. This CDR3 comprises 12 residues. CDR1 and CDR2 (germline): LNHDA, SQIVND (reference sequence). V was shortened by 3 bases and J by 5 bases, with 7 bases between the two germline ends.

The source material was peripheral blood mononuclear cells (PBMCs), sampled when the disease was refractory, from a patient treated with antithyroid drugs. The chain carries TRBV19 and TRBJ2-5; D unclear. This sequence originates from a female donor with Graves disease. The CDR3 DNA reads TGTGCCAGTAGTATCCCCTTCGAGACCCAGTACTTC. This sequence encodes CASSIPFETQYF.